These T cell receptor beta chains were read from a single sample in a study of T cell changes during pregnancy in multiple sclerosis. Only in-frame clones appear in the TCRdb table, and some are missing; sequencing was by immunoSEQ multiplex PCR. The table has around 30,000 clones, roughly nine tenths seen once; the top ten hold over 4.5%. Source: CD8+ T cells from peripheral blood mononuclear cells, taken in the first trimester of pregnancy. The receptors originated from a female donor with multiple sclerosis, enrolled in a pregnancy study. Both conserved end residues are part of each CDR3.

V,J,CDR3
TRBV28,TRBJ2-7,CASGRSDYEQYF
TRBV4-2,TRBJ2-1,CASSQDQEGRAYNEQFF
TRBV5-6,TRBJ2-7,CASSLSTSALQPTYEQYF
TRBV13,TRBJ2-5,CASSLGYGRAPETQYF
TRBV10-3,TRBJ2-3,CAISEPESSTDTQYF
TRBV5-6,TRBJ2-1,CASSLGTGDEFF
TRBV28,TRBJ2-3,CASSFPSTDTQYF
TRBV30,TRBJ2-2,CAWSPPTSGLGELFF
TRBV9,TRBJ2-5,CASSEGGAGETQYF
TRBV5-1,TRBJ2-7,CASSGGQGAADEQYF
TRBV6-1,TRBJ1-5,CASSPGNQPQHF
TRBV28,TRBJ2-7,CASSRPPGHPSSYEQYF
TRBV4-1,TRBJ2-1,CASSQDASPSSYNEQFF
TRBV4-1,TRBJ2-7,CASSQGDLQQGSVYEQYF
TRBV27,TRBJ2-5,CASSLLLAGGPSETQYF
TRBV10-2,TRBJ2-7,CASSDRGRGDRNEQYF
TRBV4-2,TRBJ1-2,CASSLKTGASYGYTF
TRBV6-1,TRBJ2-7,CASSEAVLPGQGYEQYF
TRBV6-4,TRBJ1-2,CASSDGTGYGYTF
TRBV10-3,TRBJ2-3,CAISEVGQRGQYF
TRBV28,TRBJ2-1,CASRFSTYNEQFF
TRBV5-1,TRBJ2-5,CASSPGLAGGQETQYF
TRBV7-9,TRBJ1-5,CASSFRGDNQPQHF
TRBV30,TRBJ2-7,CAWRSVQGVYEQYF
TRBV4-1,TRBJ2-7,CASSQDSGTGSYEQYF
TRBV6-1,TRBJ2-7,CASSEGLAGAAEQYF